In this sample, the clone carrying this T cell receptor beta chain turned up a few times. TCRdb's copy holds only in-frame clones and misses some; the assay was immunoSEQ multiplex PCR. This sample has 7,000 to 10,000 clones, with around 60% found just once. These data belong to a study of T cells in localized non-small cell lung cancer. Germline V CDR1 and CDR2: KGHSH, LQKENI. V shed 3 bases and J shed 4 bases, with 7 bases lying between them. This CDR3 is 13 amino acids long. The receptor was isolated from an older male donor with stage I squamous cell lung carcinoma. The chain links TRBV18 to TRBJ2-1, with D maybe TRBD1 (5 bases). The source was lymph node tissue, collected before any cancer treatment. CDR3: CASSPRTYNEQFF. The CDR3 nucleotides read TGTGCCAGCTCACCGAGGACATACAATGAGCAGTTCTTC.